Reported below is one T cell receptor (beta chain). CD45RO negativity and positive selection for CCR7 defined naive CD8 cells, a population that excluded terminally differentiated effector memory CD45RA+ cells. Only in-frame clones appear in the TCRdb table, and some are missing; sequencing was by immunoSEQ multiplex PCR. This table holds a few hundred thousand clones, roughly 96% found once. This sample is part of a study of shared clonotypes between healthy human individuals. J lost 2 bases, V lost 6 bases, and 5 bases had no gene match. The CDR3 sequence is 14 residues long. CDR1 is MNHEY and CDR2 is SMNVEV in the germline V gene (reference sequence).

Sequenced: naive CD8+ T cells sorted from blood. The chain joins TRBV27 to TRBJ2-7; 9 bases align to TRBD2. The sequence derives from a woman aged 30 to 39 in good health. The CDR3 nucleotides are TGTGCCAGCAGCCTGATAGCGGGAGCCTACGAGCAGTACTTC. It specifies CASSLIAGAYEQYF.